This T cell receptor beta chain was retrieved from a study of patients and donors after allogeneic stem cell transplantation. TCRdb passed the RT-PCR reads through MiXCR, listing each CDR3 protein once. Of 900,000 to 1,000,000 distinct CDR3 sequences listed, around 17% are singletons. Germline CDR1 LGHDT, CDR2 YNNKEL (reference sequence). The CDR3 covers 15 residues. With 6 bases clipped from V and 3 bases from J, the junction kept 7 bases outside the gene matches. This clonotype appeared a few times. The chain uses TRBV3-1 and TRBJ2-4; 8 nucleotides match TRBD2. This sequence originates from a human donor who was either an allogeneic HSCT recipient or a stem cell or donor lymphocyte infusion donor (not recorded which). It is not recorded whose cells these are; they may come from a transplant donor. The material sequenced was blood, either unsorted or a sorted T cell fraction (not recorded which). The CDR3 sequence: CASSPSGGGKNIQYF. For the CDR3, the DNA is TGTGCCAGCAGTCCGAGCGGGGGTGGCAAAAACATTCAGTACTTC.